What follows are 27 T cell receptor beta chains derived from one specimen sequenced in a study of vaccination and CD4 T cells after COVID-19. The antigens these receptors bind are not known. Sequencing of DNA taken from cultured CD4+ T cells relied on the Oncomine TCR Beta short-read assay. TCRdb analysed the PCR reads with MiXCR anew, one entry per CDR3 protein. Of approximately 9,000 distinct CDR3 sequences in the sample, around 49% were seen once. As to treatment: roughly 11-day PBMC culture with coronavirus spike peptide pools or control peptides (ViraFEST assay). Material: CD4+ T cells from blood, cultured in vitro. The receptor source for this set is a human donor who had recovered from COVID-19.

This clonotype has just a few counts. The V call is TRBV20-1, the J call TRBJ2-5; TRBD1 agrees at 8 bases. J was trimmed by 5 bases and V by 1 base; bases with no gene match: 9. This CDR3 region has 15 residues. Germline values: CDR1 DFQATT, CDR2 SNEGSKA (reference sequence). CDR3 sequence reads: CSARGYRGKEETQYF. The CDR3 nucleotides are TGCAGTGCTAGAGGGTACAGGGGGAAGGAGGAGACCCAGTACTTC.

This clonotype was seen more than once but under ten times. J is TRBJ2-5 and V is TRBV2, with D hard to call. Trimming left V 6 bases short and J 1 base short, with 15 bases between. There are 15 residues in the CDR3. The germline CDR1 and CDR2 sequences are SNHLY and FYNNEI. CDR3 sequence (DNA): TGTGCCAGCAGCGCCGGACGGACCATCCAAGAGACCCAGTACTTC. It is translated as CASSAGRTIQETQYF. Complete variable domain (other parts from reference TRBV2 and TRBJ2-5): EPEVTQTPSHQVTQMGQEVILRCVPISNHLYFYWYRQILGQKVEFLVSFYNNEISEKSEIFDDQFSVERPDGSNFTLKIRSTKLEDSAMYFCASSAGRTIQETQYFGPGTRLLVL.

The genes are TRBV6-5 and TRBJ1-1; TRBD1 matches 11 bases. Germline trimming cut 4 bases from V and 10 bases from J; bases unmatched to any gene: 8. The CDR3 spans 14 residues. Germline-derived CDR1 and CDR2 are MNHEY and SVGAGI. CDR3 in amino acids: CASSSGQGARIAFF. The CDR3 nucleotides are TGTGCCAGCAGTTCCGGACAGGGGGCCAGGATAGCTTTCTTT.

This clonotype was seen only a few times. The V and J genes are TRBV6-2 or TRBV6-3 and TRBJ2-7; 7 bases are a match to TRBD2. CDR3 length equals 12 residues. Trimming cost V 8 bases and J 6 bases; bases outside gene matches: 7. Germline CDR1 is MNHEY and CDR2 is SVGEGT. The CDR3 DNA is TGTGCCAGCGGGGACTACTCACTCGAGCAGTACTTC. Translated, it gives CASGDYSLEQYF.

The genes are TRBV20-1 and TRBJ2-3; TRBD2 agrees at 9 bases. This CDR3 contains 16 residues. Trimming cost V 3 bases and J 7 bases; bases outside gene matches: 14. Per the germline V gene, CDR1 is DFQATT and CDR2 is SNEGSKA (reference sequence). The chain's CDR3 is CSARNLGRGGVYTQYF. The DNA for the CDR3 is TGCAGTGCTAGGAACCTCGGGCGGGGGGGCGTATATACGCAGTATTTT.

The V and J genes are TRBV29-1 and TRBJ1-6; D not resolved. V was shortened by 3 bases and J by 7 bases, with 4 bases between the two germline ends. Germline V gene sequence: CDR1 SQVTM, CDR2 ANQGSEA. There are 11 residues in the CDR3. CDR3 in DNA: TGCAGCGTTGAGGTCAATTCACCCCTCCACTTT. Amino acids: CSVEVNSPLHF. Supplemented by reference TRBV29-1 and TRBJ1-6, the full variable domain reads SAVISQKPSRDICQRGTSLTIQCQVDSQVTMMFWYRQQPGQSLTLIATANQGSEATYESGFVIDKFPISRPNLTFSTLTVSNMSPEDSSIYLCSVEVNSPLHFGNGTRLTVT.

V is TRBV6-1 and J is TRBJ1-5; possibly TRBD1 for D (5 bases). This CDR3 has 15 amino acids. Trimming cost V 4 bases and J 0 bases, with 10 bases left between them. CDR1 and CDR2 (germline): MNHNS, SASEGT. DNA of the CDR3: TGTGCCAGCAGTGGTGGGGGGTATAGCAATCAGCCCCAGCATTTT. This translates into CASSGGGYSNQPQHF.

The CDR3 sequence: CASRDTRNTEAFF. CDR3 nucleotide sequence: TGTGCCAGCAGGGACACGCGGAACACTGAAGCTTTCTTT. J is TRBJ1-1 and V is TRBV28, with D possibly matching TRBD1 (5 bases). The germline V gene encodes CDR1 MDHEN and CDR2 SYDVKM. The CDR3 length is 13 residues. The V end lost 6 bases, the J end lost 1 base, and 9 bases lay between the germline ends.

Within the sample, this clonotype is medium-sized (0.01 to 0.1%). The chain carries TRBV19 and TRBJ2-7; the D is unclear. Looked up from germline, CDR1 is LNHDA and CDR2 is SQIVND (reference sequence). The CDR3 has 14 amino acids. The V and J ends lost 9 bases and 0 bases respectively, with 15 bases between them. CDR3 amino acids: CASRPGLSSYEQYF. CDR3 DNA sequence: TGTGCCAGCCGACCCGGATTAAGCTCCTACGAGCAGTACTTC.

The chain couples TRBV6-1 to TRBJ1-1, with 7 bases identical to TRBD1. V gave up 6 bases and J gave up 4 bases; unmatched junction bases: 8. Per the germline V gene, CDR1 is MNHNS and CDR2 is SASEGT. The CDR3 spans 14 residues. CDR3 bases: TGTGCCAGCAGCCGACCCACAGGGGCCACTGAAGCTTTCTTT. Protein product: CASSRPTGATEAFF.

The V and J genes are TRBV27 and TRBJ2-7, with no clear D. CDR1 and CDR2 from the germline V gene are MNHEY and SMNVEV (reference sequence). This CDR3 has 13 amino acids. With 2 bases removed from V and 0 bases from J, the gap between germline ends came to 5 bases. CDR3 nucleotides: TGTGCCAGCAGTTTACACTCCTCCTACGAGCAGTACTTC. It is translated as CASSLHSSYEQYF.

V is TRBV7-3 and J is TRBJ2-3; 8 bases are a match to TRBD2. Germline loops: CDR1 SGHTA, CDR2 FQGTGA. This CDR3 has 20 amino acids. V shed 5 bases, J shed 4 bases, and the junction held 23 bases outside the gene matches. CDR3 sequence: CASSPQGGSGGGGIPDTQYF. The CDR3 DNA reads as TGTGCCAGCAGCCCCCAAGGGGGAAGCGGGGGCGGGGGAATACCAGATACGCAGTATTTT.

The chain employs TRBV6-5 and TRBJ2-2, with TRBD2 identical over 9 bases. The germline V gene encodes CDR1 MNHEY and CDR2 SVGAGI. The junction had 10 bases not matched to a gene; V was cut back by 2 bases and J by 0 bases. There are 19 residues in the CDR3. The CDR3 reads CASSYMPAGGIANTGELFF. The CDR3 DNA reads as TGTGCCAGCAGTTACATGCCCGCGGGAGGGATCGCGAACACCGGGGAGCTGTTTTTT.

This clonotype came up a few times. V usage is TRBV6-4 and J usage is TRBJ1-4; no clear D. Germline lookup yields CDR1 MRHNA and CDR2 SNTAGT. CDR3 length equals 16 residues. Trimming removed 7 bases at V and 6 bases at J, with 21 bases between. In nucleotides, the CDR3 is TGTGCCAGCACTTTCTTAGGCGGGAAGCTGGATGAAAAACTGTTTTTT. Protein sequence: CASTFLGGKLDEKLFF.

CDR3: CASSQEAVIANTGELFF. CDR3 DNA: TGCGCCAGCAGCCAAGAGGCGGTCATCGCGAACACCGGGGAGCTGTTTTTT. The rearrangement uses TRBV4-1 and TRBJ2-2; unclear D gene. Deletions cut 0 bases from V and 0 bases from J, with 11 bases between. The CDR3 spans 17 residues. The V gene's germline CDR1 is MGHRA and CDR2 YSYEKL.

The CDR3 spells CASRKGQGAYEQYF. In DNA form, the CDR3 reads TGTGCCAGCAGGAAAGGACAGGGGGCTTACGAGCAGTACTTC. The V gene is TRBV6-1, the J gene TRBJ2-7, with 11 bases identical to TRBD1. Losses at the gene ends were 6 bases for V and 4 bases for J; bases not matched to a gene: 5. Per germline, CDR1 MNHNS and CDR2 SASEGT. The CDR3 consists of 14 residues.

The rearrangement uses TRBV11-2 and TRBJ2-7; tentatively, D is TRBD1 (6 bases). With 1 base removed from V and 7 bases from J, the gap between germline ends came to 11 bases. The V gene's germline CDR1 is SGHAT and CDR2 FQNNGV. The CDR3 sequence is 13 residues long. The CDR3 nucleotides are TGTGCCAGCAGCTTAGCCAGGGGTGCTGAGCAGTACTTC. Its protein product is CASSLARGAEQYF. The variable domain in full, with the rest retrieved from reference TRBV11-2 and TRBJ2-7, is EAGVAQSPRYKIIEKRQSVAFWCNPISGHATLYWYQQILGQGPKLLIQFQNNGVVDDSQLPKDRFSAERLKGVDSTLKIQPAKLEDSAVYLCASSLARGAEQYFGPGTRLTVT.

This clonotype turned up a few times. The V call is TRBV2, the J call TRBJ1-6; D call uncertain. The CDR3 has 13 amino acids. Trimming removed 7 bases from V and 6 bases from J, with 10 bases in between. Germline V gene lookup returns CDR1 SNHLY and CDR2 FYNNEI. The CDR3 spells CASTRTGNSPLHF. DNA for the CDR3: TGTGCCAGCACCCGGACGGGTAATTCACCCCTCCACTTT.

V gene TRBV5-6 combines with J gene TRBJ2-1, with 7 bases lining up with TRBD2. This CDR3 comprises 16 residues. Trimming removed 2 bases from V and 8 bases from J; junction bases left unmatched: 13. Looked up from germline, CDR1 is SGHDT and CDR2 is YYEEEE. CDR3 loop: CASSFLAGAGRDEQFF. As DNA, the CDR3 is TGTGCCAGCAGCTTTCTGGCGGGAGCAGGGAGGGATGAGCAGTTCTTC.

The chain uses TRBV25-1 and TRBJ2-1; maybe TRBD2 (5 bases). CDR1 and CDR2 from the germline V gene are MGHDK and SYGVNS. Trimming took off 1 base at V and 10 bases at J, with 14 bases between the two ends. This CDR3 spans 14 amino acids. The CDR3 reads CASSELKVPGEQFF. In nucleotides, the CDR3 is TGTGCCAGCAGTGAATTGAAGGTCCCGGGGGAGCAGTTCTTC. Full variable domain (remainder filled in from reference TRBV25-1 and TRBJ2-1): EADIYQTPRYLVIGTGKKITLECSQTMGHDKMYWYQQDPGMELHLIHYSYGVNSTEKGDLSSESTVSRIRTEHFPLTLESARPSHTSQYLCASSELKVPGEQFFGPGTRLTVL.

About this clonotype: The germline gene is not matched at one end of the junction; a read error may be the cause. The chain carries TRBV24-1 and TRBJ2-3; possible D gene TRBD2, 6 bases. The CDR3 is 14 residues long. Looked up from germline, CDR1 is KGHDR and CDR2 is SFDVKD. The CDR3 loop reads CVTRDSSATDTQYF. The CDR3 region has the DNA TGTGTCACCAGGGATTCTAGCGCGACAGATACGCAGTATTTT.

This clonotype was seen a few times. The chain carries TRBV20-1 and TRBJ1-5, with a possible D match to TRBD1 (6 bases). Germline assignment: CDR1 DFQATT and CDR2 SNEGSKA (reference sequence). The CDR3 consists of 15 residues. V lost 2 bases and J 4 bases, leaving 15 bases between the germline ends. DNA for the CDR3: TGCAGTGCTAGATCCCGGGGGCTAAGTAATCAGCCCCAGCATTTT. Translating it yields CSARSRGLSNQPQHF.

In this sample, this clonotype turned up once. The chain employs TRBV20-1 and TRBJ2-1; D is unclear. This CDR3 is built from 12 residues. Germline values: CDR1 DFQATT, CDR2 SNEGSKA (reference sequence). V lost 6 bases and J 0 bases, leaving 6 bases between the germline ends. CDR3 nucleotides: TGCAGTGCCAGGCCCTCCTACAATGAGCAGTTCTTC. Translated: CSARPSYNEQFF.

The table lists this clonotype with a few counts. The chain combines TRBV7-9 with TRBJ1-5; tentative D call: TRBD1 (5 bases). The CDR3 has 13 amino acids. Germline CDR1 reads SEHNR; CDR2 reads FQNEAQ (reference sequence). V lost 3 bases and J 9 bases, leaving 12 bases between the germline ends. The CDR3 DNA sequence: TGTGCCAGCAGCTTTGAAGGGGAGGCGCCCCAGCATTTT. This sequence encodes CASSFEGEAPQHF.

V gene TRBV7-2 combines with J gene TRBJ2-4, with a weak D call TRBD2 (6 bases). Trimming took off 5 bases at V and 2 bases at J, with 10 bases between the two ends. Germline CDR1 SGHTA, CDR2 FQGNSA. This CDR3 is built from 14 residues. The CDR3 coding sequence is TGTGCCAGCAGCATGGGGGGAACCAAAAACATTCAGTACTTC. This translates into CASSMGGTKNIQYF. The full variable domain, its missing parts supplied by reference TRBV7-2 and TRBJ2-4, is GAGVSQSPSNKVTEKGKDVELRCDPISGHTALYWYRQSLGQGLEFLIYFQGNSAPDKSGLPSDRFSAERTGGSVSTLTIQRTQQEDSAVYLCASSMGGTKNIQYFGAGTRLSVL.

The chain recombines TRBV14 with TRBJ2-2; D ambiguous. Trimming pared 1 base from V and 6 bases from J, leaving 9 bases between. The length of the CDR3 is 14 residues. Germline V gene data show CDR1 as SGHDN and CDR2 as FVKESK. For the CDR3, the DNA is TGTGCCAGCAGCCAAGTCAGCATCGCCGGGGAGCTGTTTTTT. Protein sequence: CASSQVSIAGELFF.

The chain recombines TRBV20-1 with TRBJ2-1; D is undetermined. The CDR3 has 11 residues. CDR1 and CDR2 from the germline V gene are DFQATT and SNEGSKA (reference sequence). V shed 8 bases and J shed 7 bases, with 12 bases lying between them. The CDR3 loop reads CSPERRNEQFF. CDR3 sequence (DNA): TGCAGTCCCGAACGTCGGAATGAGCAGTTCTTC.